These 16 T cell receptor beta chains originate from one sample sequenced in a study of blood T cell repertoires in COVID-19. Using immunoSEQ multiplex PCR, the repertoire was profiled, and TCRdb retains in-frame clones only, with some absent. The sample gives some 52,000 clones, 85% to 90% of which show up once; around 15% is in the top ten. The sequencing sample was made of peripheral blood. The origin of the receptors is a man between 65 and 85 years old with acute or convalescent COVID-19.

The V gene is TRBV5-1, the J gene TRBJ2-3; TRBD2 aligns across 13 bases. The V and J ends lost 3 bases and 3 bases, in that order; junction bases with no gene match: 4. The CDR3 sequence is 16 residues long. Germline-derived CDR1 and CDR2 are SGHRS and YFSETQ. Here the CDR3 DNA reads TGCGCCAGCAGCTCCGGACTAGCGGGAGTAACAGATACGCAGTATTTT. This gives the protein CASSSGLAGVTDTQYF.

The chain employs TRBV6-5 and TRBJ1-4, with D uncertain. This CDR3 contains 11 residues. Per the germline V gene, CDR1 is MNHEY and CDR2 is SVGAGI. Deletions cut 6 bases from V and 8 bases from J, with 7 bases between. CDR3: CASRLREKLFF. The CDR3 DNA follows: TGTGCCAGCAGATTGAGAGAAAAACTGTTTTTT.

The V call is TRBV5-5, the J call TRBJ1-4, with 11 positions matching TRBD1. The CDR3 is 17 residues long. Losses at the gene ends were 3 bases for V and 8 bases for J; bases not matched to a gene: 12. CDR1 and CDR2 from the germline V gene are SGHKS and YYEKEE (reference sequence). The CDR3: CASSSILRTGGDEKLFF. For the CDR3, the DNA is TGTGCCAGCAGCTCTATACTAAGGACAGGGGGCGACGAAAAACTGTTTTTT.

This clone was recorded once. The genes are TRBV7-2 and TRBJ1-5; D ambiguous. This CDR3 contains 12 residues. Trimming left V 1 base short and J 13 bases short, with 11 bases between. From germline, CDR1 is SGHTA and CDR2 FQGNSA. The CDR3 DNA follows: TGTGCCAGCAGCTTAGTGCCAGGCGTTCAGCATTTT. Its protein product is CASSLVPGVQHF.

Concerning this clone: In the same sample, other DNA sequences code for this CDR3. The chain recombines TRBV4-3 with TRBJ1-3; unclear D gene. Germline CDR1 and CDR2: LGHNA and YSLEER. V was shortened by 2 bases and J by 0 bases, with 8 bases between the two germline ends. CDR3 length: 15 amino acids. Written as DNA, the CDR3 is TGCGCCAGCAGCCAAAGACAATTCTCTGGAAACACCATATATTTT. This codes for CASSQRQFSGNTIYF.

The rearrangement links TRBV7-2 to TRBJ1-5; 10 bases are shared with TRBD1. Germline CDR1 SGHTA, CDR2 FQGNSA. The CDR3 extends over 17 amino acids. V gave up 4 bases and J gave up 2 bases; unmatched junction bases: 8. CDR3 nucleotide sequence: TGTGCCAGCAGCTCCGGGACAGGGGATTTGGGCAATCAGCCCCAGCATTTT. This sequence encodes CASSSGTGDLGNQPQHF.

V is TRBV2 and J is TRBJ2-2, with 8 bases fitting TRBD2. The trim removed 6 bases at V and 8 bases at J, leaving 11 bases unmatched. CDR1 is SNHLY, CDR2 FYNNEI, per germline. There are 15 residues in the CDR3. CDR3 residues: CASRVWSGSAGELFF. For the CDR3, the DNA is TGTGCCAGCAGGGTTTGGAGCGGGAGTGCGGGGGAGCTGTTTTTT.

The chain employs TRBV27 and TRBJ1-1; D call uncertain. Trimming removed 4 bases at V and 1 base at J, with 10 bases between. Germline V gives CDR1 MNHEY, CDR2 SMNVEV (reference sequence). The CDR3 is 14 amino acids. For the CDR3, the DNA is TGTGCCAGCAGTTACCTCGCCAGGAACACTGAAGCTTTCTTT. Its translation: CASSYLARNTEAFF.

The rearrangement joins TRBV19 to TRBJ2-6; D may be TRBD1 (6 bases). Germline lookup yields CDR1 LNHDA and CDR2 SQIVND (reference sequence). The CDR3 contains 15 residues. V was cut by 4 bases and J by 1 base, with 8 bases left in between. This CDR3 reads CASSTGQSGANVLTF. CDR3 nucleotides: TGTGCCAGTAGTACTGGACAGTCTGGGGCCAACGTCCTGACTTTC. The full variable domain, its missing parts supplied by reference TRBV19 and TRBJ2-6, is DGGITQSPKYLFRKEGQNVTLSCEQNLNHDAMYWYRQDPGQGLRLIYYSQIVNDFQKGDIAEGYSVSREKKESFPLTVTSAQKNPTAFYLCASSTGQSGANVLTFGAGSRLTVL.

The J gene is TRBJ2-5, the V gene TRBV24-1; D perhaps matches TRBD1 (6 bases). Trimming cost V 4 bases and J 2 bases, with 16 bases left between them. The CDR3 is made up of 16 amino acids. Germline V CDR1 and CDR2: KGHDR, SFDVKD. The CDR3 DNA sequence: TGTGCCACCAGTGACTACTCTCGGGACACTCAAGAGACCCAGTACTTC. Its protein is CATSDYSRDTQETQYF.

The chain recombines TRBV10-3 with TRBJ1-2; D unresolved. Per germline, CDR1 ENHRY and CDR2 SYGVKD. The CDR3 length is 13 residues. Trimming shortened V by 4 bases and J by 9 bases, and 15 bases separated the two germline ends. The CDR3 coding sequence is TGTGCCATCAGTGTCGAGACACAGTACAGCTACACCTTC. Protein sequence: CAISVETQYSYTF.

The chain couples TRBV2 to TRBJ1-1; D gene uncertain. The CDR3 is made up of 14 amino acids. V dropped 5 bases and J dropped 1 base, with 11 bases sitting between them. Germline CDR1 and CDR2: SNHLY and FYNNEI. CDR3 amino acids: CASSYSEGNTEAFF. As DNA, the CDR3 is TGTGCCAGCAGTTATTCTGAGGGGAACACTGAAGCTTTCTTT.

CDR3 sequence reads: CASSLESGRNEQFF. In DNA form, the CDR3 reads TGTGCCAGCAGCTTAGAAAGCGGGAGGAATGAGCAGTTCTTC. This sequence joins TRBV7-2 and TRBJ2-1; TRBD2 matches at 9 bases. Germline CDR1 and CDR2: SGHTA and FQGNSA. J gave up 7 bases and V 1 base, and 2 bases lay outside the gene matches. The CDR3 loop spans 14 amino acids.

The J gene is TRBJ1-6, the V gene TRBV7-2; 10 bases agree with TRBD1. Germline V gene lookup returns CDR1 SGHTA and CDR2 FQGNSA. V gave up 5 bases and J gave up 13 bases; unmatched junction bases: 17. The CDR3 consists of 17 residues. CDR3 coding DNA: TGTGCCAGCAGCCTAAGACAGGGGGCCTCCCCGAGTTCCCCCCTCCACTTT. This translates into CASSLRQGASPSSPLHF.

The rearrangement links TRBV4-3 to TRBJ1-6; D is ambiguous. V was shortened by 4 bases and J by 10 bases, with 20 bases between the two germline ends. CDR1 and CDR2 from the germline V gene are LGHNA and YSLEER. This CDR3 comprises 16 residues. The CDR3 DNA follows: TGCGCCAGCAGCCGATCGCGAGTCGTGGGAGGATCACCCCTCCACTTT. Its translation: CASSRSRVVGGSPLHF.

This clone came up a few times. The chain's CDR3 is CASSQESGVFSYEQYF. CDR3 in DNA: TGTGCCAGCAGCCAGGAAAGCGGGGTGTTCTCCTACGAGCAGTACTTC. The genes are TRBV7-9 and TRBJ2-7, with TRBD2 identical over 7 bases. CDR1 and CDR2 (germline): SEHNR, FQNEAQ (reference sequence). The CDR3 extends over 16 amino acids. The ends lost 5 bases at V and 0 bases at J; junction bases unmatched: 10.